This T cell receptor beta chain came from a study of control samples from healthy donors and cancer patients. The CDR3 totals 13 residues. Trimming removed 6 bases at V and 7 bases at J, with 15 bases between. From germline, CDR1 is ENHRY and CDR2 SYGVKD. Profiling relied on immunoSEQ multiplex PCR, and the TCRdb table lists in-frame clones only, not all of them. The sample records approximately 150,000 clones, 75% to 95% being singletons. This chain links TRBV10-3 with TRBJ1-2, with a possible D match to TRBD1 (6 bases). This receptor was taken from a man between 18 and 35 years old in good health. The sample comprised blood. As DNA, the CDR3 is TGTGCCATCAGAGCCGGGACAACGGGTGGCTACACCTTC. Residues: CAIRAGTTGGYTF.